A selection of T cell receptor beta chains follows, all from one sample in a study of prognosis after radiotherapy for stage I lung cancer. MiXCR was run by TCRdb on the multiplex PCR reads, yielding one entry per CDR3 protein. This table holds around 21,000 distinct CDR3 sequences, over 45% found once. Source: PBMCs, taken before or after stereotactic body radiation therapy (not recorded which). The source of these receptors is a donor at least 50 years old with non-small cell lung cancer. CDR3s include the opening cysteine and the closing phenylalanine or tryptophan. A D gene is named only where the DNA matches it firmly. The size of a clone is reported for some rows only, either as once, few or many, or as a class for expanded clones.

size	V	D	J	DNA	CDR3
many	TRBV5-1	TRBD2	TRBJ2-7	TGCGCCAGCAGCTACGGGACTAGCGGGGCCTCCTCCTACGAGCAGTACTTC	CASSYGTSGASSYEQYF
-	TRBV7-9	-	TRBJ2-1	TGTGCCAGCAGCTTAGTACAGGGCCTAAGGAATGAGCAGTTCTTC	CASSLVQGLRNEQFF
many	TRBV4-2	TRBD2	TRBJ2-1	TGTGCCAGCAGTCCAGGTTCCAGCGGGAAATACAATGAGCAGTTCTTC	CASSPGSSGKYNEQFF
many	TRBV12-5	TRBD1	TRBJ2-7	TGTGCTAGTGGCCTGGACAGGGGGCCCCCCTACGAGCAGTACTTC	CASGLDRGPPYEQYF
-	TRBV19	-	TRBJ1-1	TGTGCCAGTAAGGTGGGGAGCCATATGAACACTGAAGCTTTCTTT	CASKVGSHMNTEAFF
many	TRBV4-1	-	TRBJ2-5	TGCGCCAGCAGCCAAGACGGCGCAGGCCAAGAGACCCAGTACTTC	CASSQDGAGQETQYF
many	TRBV27	TRBD2	TRBJ2-7	TGTGCCAGCAGTTTTAGCGGGAGAGTTGACGAGCAGTACTTC	CASSFSGRVDEQYF
-	TRBV6-2/TRBV6-3	-	TRBJ2-7	TGTGCCAGCGACCGAGGTACAGGGTCTCTCGAGCAGTACTTC	CASDRGTGSLEQYF
once	TRBV6-1	TRBD2	TRBJ2-7	TGTGCCAGCAGATCTAGCGGGAGGGCCTACGAGCAGTACTTC	CASRSSGRAYEQYF
-	TRBV3-1	-	TRBJ1-2	TGTGCCAGCAGCCAAGGCTTCTATGGCTACACCTTC	CASSQGFYGYTF
many	TRBV3-1	TRBD2	TRBJ2-4	TGTGCCAGCAGCCAAGGGGGGGGATCCAAAAACATTCAGTACTTC	CASSQGGGSKNIQYF
medium-sized	TRBV6-5	TRBD1	TRBJ1-3	TGTGCCAGCAGTACCGGGACAGCTGGAAACACCATATATTTT	CASSTGTAGNTIYF
few	TRBV7-2	TRBD1	TRBJ2-5	TGTGCCAGCAGCTTTGGACAGGGATATGAGACCCAGTACTTC	CASSFGQGYETQYF
-	TRBV5-1	TRBD2	TRBJ2-3	TGCGCCAGCAGTAAGGGAGGGGACACAGATACGCAGTATTTT	CASSKGGDTDTQYF
many	TRBV7-9	-	TRBJ1-4	TGTGCCAGCAGCTTCGGGGGCGCGTTCTCTAATGAAAAACTGTTTTTT	CASSFGGAFSNEKLFF
many	TRBV7-9	-	TRBJ1-6	TGTGCCAGCAGCTTAGGGCCCCAGGCGTATAATTCACCCCTCCACTTT	CASSLGPQAYNSPLHF
-	TRBV6-2/TRBV6-3	-	TRBJ2-3	TGTGCCAGCAGGGAGAGCGGGTATCCCACAGATACGCAGTATTTT	CASRESGYPTDTQYF
many	TRBV18	-	TRBJ2-1	TGTGCCAGCTCACCAGGGATCGCAAGCTCCTACAATGAGCAGTTCTTC	CASSPGIASSYNEQFF
-	TRBV20-1	TRBD1	TRBJ1-1	TGCAGTGCTAGACAAGACAGGGTGAACACTGAAGCTTTCTTT	CSARQDRVNTEAFF
-	TRBV6-2/TRBV6-3	-	TRBJ2-5	TGTGCCAGCAGTGTGCGGGACCCGGGAACGGAGACCCAGTACTTC	CASSVRDPGTETQYF
-	TRBV5-1	TRBD1	TRBJ2-2	TGCGCCAGCAGCTTGAATAAGGGACAGGGGACCGGGGAGCTGTTTTTT	CASSLNKGQGTGELFF
-	TRBV7-3	-	TRBJ2-7	TGTGCCAGCAGCTTAAGGCCAGCCTCCTACGAGCAGTACTTC	CASSLRPASYEQYF
-	TRBV6-2/TRBV6-3	TRBD1	TRBJ2-7	TGTGCCAGCAGCCGACAGGGTAGCGAGCAGTACTTC	CASSRQGSEQYF
medium-sized	TRBV7-9	TRBD1	TRBJ1-2	TGTGCCAGCAGCTCGGCAGGGGGTGGCTACACCTTC	CASSSAGGGYTF
many	TRBV20-1	TRBD1	TRBJ1-1	TGCAGTGCCCTGAGACAGGGTATGAACACTGAAGCTTTCTTT	CSALRQGMNTEAFF
-	TRBV7-9	-	TRBJ1-5	TGTGCCAGCAGCTTAGGGGACGGTCAGCCCCAGCATTTT	CASSLGDGQPQHF
many	TRBV7-8	-	TRBJ1-1	TGTGCCAGCAGCCTTGAACTTAAGGGTACTGAAGCTTTCTTT	CASSLELKGTEAFF
medium-sized	TRBV12-5	TRBD1	TRBJ1-2	TGTGCTAGTGGTTTGCTAATGACAGGGGGGAACTATGGCTACACCTTC	CASGLLMTGGNYGYTF
many	TRBV27	-	TRBJ1-5	TGTGCCAGCAGTCCCTGGGAGGGCGGGACTCAGCCCCAGCATTTT	CASSPWEGGTQPQHF
many	TRBV2	-	TRBJ1-1	TGTGCCAGCAGTGATTTGGGCGGTGAAGCTTTCTTT	CASSDLGGEAFF
-	TRBV5-1	TRBD2	TRBJ2-2	TGCGCCAGCGCGACTAGCGGGAGGGCGGGTACCACCGGGGAGCTGTTTTTT	CASATSGRAGTTGELFF
many	TRBV6-2/TRBV6-3	TRBD2	TRBJ2-5	TGTGCCAGCAAAACGGGGGGAGAGACCCAGTACTTC	CASKTGGETQYF
-	TRBV15	TRBD2	TRBJ2-3	TGTGCCACCAGCACCCCGGGACTAGCGGGAGTTTCAGATACGCAGTATTTT	CATSTPGLAGVSDTQYF